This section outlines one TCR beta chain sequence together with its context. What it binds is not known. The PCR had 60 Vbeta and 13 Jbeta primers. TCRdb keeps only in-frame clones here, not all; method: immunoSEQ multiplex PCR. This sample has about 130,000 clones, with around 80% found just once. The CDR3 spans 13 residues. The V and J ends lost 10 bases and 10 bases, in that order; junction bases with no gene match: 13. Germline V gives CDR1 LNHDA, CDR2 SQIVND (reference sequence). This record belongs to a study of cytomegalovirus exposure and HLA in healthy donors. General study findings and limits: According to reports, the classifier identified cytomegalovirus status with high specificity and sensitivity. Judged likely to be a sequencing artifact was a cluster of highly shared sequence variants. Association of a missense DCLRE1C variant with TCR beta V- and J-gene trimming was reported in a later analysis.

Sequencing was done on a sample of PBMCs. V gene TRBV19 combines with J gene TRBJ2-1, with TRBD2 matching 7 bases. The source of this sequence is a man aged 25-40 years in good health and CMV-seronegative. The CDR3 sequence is CATLYPGGREQFF. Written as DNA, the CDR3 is TGTGCCACTCTCTACCCGGGAGGACGAGAGCAGTTCTTC.